These 18 T cell receptor beta chains share one sample of origin, sequenced in a study of blood T cells in healthy people across ages. A second PCR of 7 to 11 cycles used a sample-barcoded 5' primer and a J-beta primer mix. TCRdb reanalysed the 5' RACE reads using MiXCR and keeps one entry per CDR3 protein. The sample has about 800,000 distinct CDR3 sequences, more than 20% seen once; the top ten hold under 4.5%. The same sample was also studied in work on T cells of mothers and their children.

Material for sequencing was blood. The receptor set was obtained from a boy younger than 18 in good health.

This clonotype turned up a few times. This rearrangement joins TRBV4-1 to TRBJ2-7, with TRBD1 matching 9 bases. Losses at the gene ends were 0 bases for V and 4 bases for J; bases not matched to a gene: 4. Looked up from germline, CDR1 is MGHRA and CDR2 is YSYEKL. The CDR3 is 15 amino acids. The CDR3 spells CASSQEGTGRYEQYF. CDR3 nucleotide sequence: TGCGCCAGCAGCCAAGAGGGGACAGGGAGGTACGAGCAGTACTTC.

The chain couples TRBV27 to TRBJ2-2, with 7 bases lining up with TRBD2. Germline-derived CDR1 and CDR2 are MNHEY and SMNVEV (reference sequence). The CDR3 runs to 16 residues. After removal of 3 bases from V and 3 bases from J, the junction contained 7 bases not matched to a gene. The CDR3 sequence: CASSFFRDYYTGELFF. CDR3 sequence (DNA): TGTGCCAGCAGTTTCTTCCGGGACTATTACACCGGGGAGCTGTTTTTT.

This clonotype was detected a few times. The V and J genes are TRBV5-1 and TRBJ1-1, with D maybe TRBD1 (5 bases). The germline gives CDR1 SGHRS, CDR2 YFSETQ. Deletions cut 1 base from V and 4 bases from J, with 20 bases between. This CDR3 comprises 17 residues. CDR3 bases: TGCGCCAGCAGCTTGTCGAGGACGCCCCTAAGGGGCACTGAAGCTTTCTTT. This codes for CASSLSRTPLRGTEAFF.

This clonotype was counted a single time. CDR3 region: CASSQNQGVNEKLFF. The CDR3 nucleotides read TGTGCCAGCAGCCAAAATCAGGGAGTTAATGAAAAACTGTTTTTT. The J gene is TRBJ1-4, the V gene TRBV7-9, with a weak D call TRBD1 (5 bases). Germline assignment: CDR1 SEHNR and CDR2 FQNEAQ (reference sequence). Trimming left V 5 bases short and J 4 bases short, with 14 bases between. This CDR3 region has 15 residues.

Only a few counts were recorded for this clonotype. J is TRBJ2-5 and V is TRBV13; 10 nucleotides match TRBD1. Germline CDR1 PRHDT, CDR2 FYEKMQ (reference sequence). V shed 5 bases, J shed 3 bases, and the junction held 9 bases outside the gene matches. This CDR3 has 16 residues. CDR3 residues: CASSLQVGQGKETQYF. The CDR3 DNA sequence: TGTGCCAGCAGCCTACAAGTGGGACAGGGGAAAGAGACCCAGTACTTC.

The J gene is TRBJ1-1, the V gene TRBV12-3 or TRBV12-4; no clear D. Trimming shortened V by 4 bases and J by 7 bases, and 7 bases separated the two germline ends. CDR3 length: 11 amino acids. As DNA, the CDR3 is TGTGCCAGCAGTTCAGACCTTGAAGCTTTCTTT. It codes for CASSSDLEAFF.

This clonotype was detected a few times. The V and J genes are TRBV29-1 and TRBJ2-7; D is unclear. The CDR3 is 14 residues long. V was cut by 0 bases and J by 4 bases, with 13 bases left in between. Germline CDR1 reads SQVTM; CDR2 reads ANQGSEA. CDR3 protein: CSVEEGEVAYEQYF. The CDR3 bases are TGCAGCGTTGAAGAGGGCGAGGTGGCTTACGAGCAGTACTTC.

With respect to this clonotype: The junction departs from the called germline gene at one end, perhaps through a read error. This chain connects TRBV5-6 to TRBJ2-3; 8 nucleotides agree with TRBD2. Germline assignment: CDR1 SGHDT and CDR2 YYEEEE. This CDR3 contains 17 residues. CDR3 nucleotides: TGTACCAGCAGCTTGTTTCTTAAGCGGGGGAACACAGATACGCAGTATTTT. It yields the protein CTSSLFLKRGNTDTQYF. The variable domain in full, completed from reference TRBV5-6 and TRBJ2-3, reads DAGVTQSPTHLIKTRGQQVTLRCSPKSGHDTVSWYQQALGQGPQFIFQYYEEEERQRGNFPDRFSGHQFPNYSSELNVNALLLGDSALYLCTSSLFLKRGNTDTQYFGPGTRLTVL.

The chain is built from TRBV24-1 and TRBJ2-3; the match to TRBD1 covers 8 bases. CDR3 size: 16 residues. Trimming at V came to 4 bases and at J to 0 bases, leaving 5 bases not matched to a gene. Germline V gives CDR1 KGHDR, CDR2 SFDVKD. CDR3 region: CATSETGTGSTDTQYF. As DNA, the CDR3 is TGTGCCACCAGTGAGACCGGGACAGGTAGCACAGATACGCAGTATTTT.

The sample holds a few counts of this clonotype. The gene calls are TRBV7-9 and TRBJ2-5; D remains unclear. The last part of the DNA fits TRBJ2-7 better; the J call may be wrong. The CDR3 extends over 14 amino acids. CDR1 is SEHNR, CDR2 FQNEAQ, per germline (reference sequence). The CDR3 loop is CASSRLESVYEQYF. The CDR3 nucleotides are TGTGCCAGCAGCCGCCTAGAGTCGGTCTACGAGCAGTACTTC.

This chain connects TRBV7-2 to TRBJ2-7, with 7 nucleotides matching TRBD1. Germline V gene data show CDR1 as SGHTA and CDR2 as FQGNSA. Unmatched junction bases numbered 9, after V lost 3 bases and J lost 13 bases. The CDR3 is made up of 12 amino acids. Written as DNA, the CDR3 is TGTGCCAGCAGCTTGAACGGACAGGCCACCTACTTC. It codes for CASSLNGQATYF.

The chain employs TRBV28 and TRBJ2-5; 13 nucleotides line up with TRBD2. This CDR3 spans 17 amino acids. Germline V gene sequence: CDR1 MDHEN, CDR2 SYDVKM. J was trimmed by 1 base and V by 3 bases; bases with no gene match: 5. The CDR3 DNA reads TGTGCCAGCAGTTTCCCCGGACTAGCGGGGGCCCAAGAGACCCAGTACTTC. It encodes CASSFPGLAGAQETQYF.

The V call is TRBV9, the J call TRBJ2-5; D gene ambiguous. V was shortened by 2 bases and J by 4 bases, with 15 bases between the two germline ends. CDR1 and CDR2 (germline): SGDLS, YYNGEE. This CDR3 spans 15 amino acids. This CDR3 reads CASSVERTEGETQYF. As DNA, the CDR3 is TGTGCCAGCAGCGTCGAAAGGACCGAAGGAGAGACCCAGTACTTC.

This chain uses TRBV13 with TRBJ2-7; TRBD1 matches 8 bases. The germline gives CDR1 PRHDT, CDR2 FYEKMQ (reference sequence). This CDR3 region has 14 residues. V lost 6 bases to trimming and J lost 6 bases; unmatched junction nucleotides: 10. Here the CDR3 reads CASSMSWTGTEQYF. The CDR3 region has the DNA TGTGCCAGCAGTATGTCATGGACAGGGACCGAGCAGTACTTC.

This clonotype was detected a few times. The chain combines TRBV28 with TRBJ2-4; TRBD1 matches 7 bases. CDR3 length equals 15 residues. After removal of 6 bases from V and 1 base from J, the junction contained 6 bases not matched to a gene. The germline V gene encodes CDR1 MDHEN and CDR2 SYDVKM. The CDR3 reads CASRETGIAKNIQYF. CDR3 sequence (DNA): TGTGCCAGCAGAGAGACAGGGATCGCCAAAAACATTCAGTACTTC.

A few counts support this clonotype. J is TRBJ2-5 and V is TRBV28, with TRBD2 as a possible D gene (5 bases). The CDR3 totals 13 residues. CDR1 is MDHEN and CDR2 is SYDVKM in the germline V gene. V was cut by 6 bases and J by 3 bases, with 11 bases left in between. As DNA, the CDR3 is TGTGCCAGCAGAGACTATAGTAAAGAGACCCAGTACTTC. Its translation: CASRDYSKETQYF.

V is TRBV28 and J is TRBJ2-3; 10 positions match TRBD1. CDR3 length: 15 residues. V dropped 6 bases and J dropped 4; count of bases not matched to a gene: 7. The germline V gene has CDR1 MDHEN and CDR2 SYDVKM. CDR3 region: CASRAGTGVSDTQYF. The CDR3 DNA follows: TGTGCCAGCAGGGCCGGGACAGGGGTCTCAGATACGCAGTATTTT.

V usage is TRBV28 and J usage is TRBJ1-5; D perhaps matches TRBD1 (5 bases). This CDR3 spans 14 amino acids. Germline CDR1 reads MDHEN; CDR2 reads SYDVKM. V lost 8 bases to trimming and J lost 2 bases, with 13 bases between them. The CDR3 DNA follows: TGTGCCAGCGGGGGGGGGTGGCGCAATCAGCCCCAGCATTTT. Translating gives CASGGGWRNQPQHF.